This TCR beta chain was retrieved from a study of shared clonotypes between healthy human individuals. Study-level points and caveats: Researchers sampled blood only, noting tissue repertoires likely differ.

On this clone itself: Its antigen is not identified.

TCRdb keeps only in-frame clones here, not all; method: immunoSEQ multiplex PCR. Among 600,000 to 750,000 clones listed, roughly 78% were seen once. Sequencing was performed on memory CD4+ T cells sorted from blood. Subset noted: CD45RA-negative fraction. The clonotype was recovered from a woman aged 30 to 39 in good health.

The CDR3 sequence: CAWSAREGYTGELFF. CDR3 sequence (DNA): TGTGCCTGGAGTGCCCGGGAGGGGTACACCGGGGAGCTGTTTTTT. The genes are TRBV30 and TRBJ2-2; 8 bases are shared with TRBD2. CDR3 length: 15 residues. V lost 1 base, J lost 3 bases, and 4 bases stayed unmatched. Germline values: CDR1 GTSNPN, CDR2 SVGIG (reference sequence). Full variable domain (remainder filled in from reference TRBV30 and TRBJ2-2): SQTIHQWPATLVQPVGSPLSLECTVEGTSNPNLYWYRQAAGRGLQLLFYSVGIGQISSEVPQNLSASRPQDRQFILSSKKLLLSDSGFYLCAWSAREGYTGELFFGEGSRLTVL.